These 32 T cell receptor beta chains came from one sample sequenced in a study of human T cells and chemical hapten exposure. Each CDR3 protein gets one entry after TCRdb re-called the RACE reads with MiXCR. The sample yields under 200,000 distinct CDR3 sequences, under 35% seen once. As for time point: pre-sensitization, week 0. Treatment meaning: therapeutic diphenylcyclopropenone sensitization with weekly scalp DPC. The sequencing here drew on whole blood, taken in connection with sensitization to the hapten diphenylcyclopropenone (DPC). The receptor source for this set is a woman in her 30s with alopecia areata. Some clones in this sample may be carry-over from other donors' samples.

This chain links TRBV10-3 with TRBJ1-4; D unclear. V lost 6 bases and J lost 3, with 8 bases in between. CDR1 is ENHRY and CDR2 is SYGVKD in the germline V gene. The CDR3 sequence is 13 residues long. CDR3 amino acids: CAIRSSANEKLFF. CDR3 bases: TGTGCCATCAGGAGCAGCGCTAATGAAAAACTGTTTTTT.

This clonotype was detected ten times or more. J is TRBJ2-3 and V is TRBV6-1, with no clear D. The V end was cut by 2 bases, the J end by 2 bases, with 2 bases between. Per the germline V gene, CDR1 is MNHNS and CDR2 is SASEGT. CDR3 length: 12 residues. In DNA, the CDR3 is TGTGCCAGCAGTGAAACCACAGATACGCAGTATTTT. It specifies CASSETTDTQYF.

Here the CDR3 reads CASSSTGLDKQFF. As DNA, the CDR3 is TGTGCCAGCAGCTCTACGGGACTAGATAAGCAGTTCTTC. The chain links TRBV7-2 to TRBJ2-1, with 8 bases identical to TRBD2. J lost 11 bases, V lost 4 bases, and 7 bases had no gene match. Per the germline V gene, CDR1 is SGHTA and CDR2 is FQGNSA. The CDR3 runs to 13 residues.

This clonotype was counted a few times. V usage is TRBV7-2 and J usage is TRBJ1-2; TRBD1 agrees at 9 bases. The junction had 7 bases not matched to a gene; V was cut back by 8 bases and J by 6 bases. CDR3 length: 13 amino acids. The germline CDR1 and CDR2 sequences are SGHTA and FQGNSA. The CDR3: CASRGDRVHGYTF. The CDR3, as DNA: TGTGCCAGCCGCGGGGACAGGGTACATGGCTACACCTTC.

The genes are TRBV4-2 and TRBJ1-2, with D possibly being TRBD1 (6 bases). This CDR3 is 14 amino acids long. The germline CDR1 and CDR2 sequences are LGHNA and YNFKEQ. V gave up 0 bases and J gave up 7 bases, with 12 bases separating them. Written as DNA, the CDR3 is TGTGCCAGCAGCCAAGAACAGGGAGGGACTGGCTACACCTTC. Protein product: CASSQEQGGTGYTF.

The chain carries TRBV29-1 and TRBJ1-1; D ambiguous. With 4 bases removed from V and 4 bases from J, the gap between germline ends came to 10 bases. The CDR3 spans 12 residues. Germline V gives CDR1 SQVTM, CDR2 ANQGSEA. CDR3 DNA sequence: TGCAGCGTTGGGGAAATGGGCACTGAAGCTTTCTTT. Translation gives CSVGEMGTEAFF.

This clonotype has only a few counts. The CDR3 DNA is TGTGCCAGCAGTTTAATGGGGGCTGGGGCCAACGTCCTGACTTTC. Protein product: CASSLMGAGANVLTF. This chain links TRBV28 with TRBJ2-6, with D perhaps being TRBD1 or TRBD2 (5 bases each). The CDR3 totals 15 residues. Looked up from germline, CDR1 is MDHEN and CDR2 is SYDVKM. Trimming left V 2 bases short and J 2 bases short, with 7 bases between.

The V and J genes are TRBV15 and TRBJ2-7, with 7 bases identical to TRBD2. CDR1 LNHNV and CDR2 YYDKDF come from the germline V gene (reference sequence). The CDR3 extends over 14 amino acids. J gave up 4 bases and V 3 bases, and 6 bases lay outside the gene matches. Written as DNA, the CDR3 is TGTGCCACCAGCAGCCGACTAGCCCCGTACGAGCAGTACTTC. It encodes CATSSRLAPYEQYF.

The J gene is TRBJ2-3, the V gene TRBV28; D not resolved. V gave up 1 base and J gave up 3 bases, with 8 bases separating them. CDR3 length equals 14 residues. Germline V gives CDR1 MDHEN, CDR2 SYDVKM. The CDR3 region is CASSLYVGTDTQYF. CDR3 nucleotides: TGTGCCAGCAGTTTATACGTGGGGACAGATACGCAGTATTTT.

This chain connects TRBV29-1 to TRBJ1-6; 7 bases are shared with TRBD1. The germline V gene encodes CDR1 SQVTM and CDR2 ANQGSEA. CDR3 length: 14 residues. The trim removed 5 bases at V and 10 bases at J, leaving 11 bases unmatched. CDR3 in amino acids: CSVSQGQGESPLHF. For the CDR3, the DNA is TGCAGCGTTTCACAGGGGCAGGGGGAATCACCCCTCCACTTT.

The chain has TRBV7-3 and TRBJ2-3, with unresolved D. Germline V gives CDR1 SGHTA, CDR2 FQGTGA. The CDR3 length is 12 residues. Deletions cut 4 bases from V and 2 bases from J, with 4 bases between. As DNA, the CDR3 is TGTGCCAGCAGCTCGGCCACAGATACGCAGTATTTT. This translates into CASSSATDTQYF.

This clonotype was counted at least ten times. This chain joins TRBV20-1 and TRBJ2-7; D may be TRBD2 (6 bases). In germline, CDR1 is DFQATT, CDR2 SNEGSKA (reference sequence). The length of the CDR3 is 14 residues. V gave up 0 bases and J gave up 2 bases, with 11 bases separating them. The CDR3 region is CSARDAGLPYEQYF. The CDR3 DNA reads as TGCAGTGCTAGAGATGCGGGACTCCCCTACGAGCAGTACTTC.

The chain's CDR3 is CSGGLAGGPGGELFF. The DNA of the CDR3 is TGCAGCGGTGGACTAGCGGGAGGGCCTGGCGGGGAGCTGTTTTTT. This rearrangement joins TRBV29-1 to TRBJ2-2, with TRBD2 matching over 15 bases. Germline CDR1 SQVTM, CDR2 ANQGSEA. Trimming cost V 7 bases and J 7 bases; bases outside gene matches: 7. This CDR3 has 15 amino acids.

This chain connects TRBV29-1 to TRBJ2-7; TRBD1 matches at 8 bases. J was trimmed by 5 bases and V by 5 bases; bases with no gene match: 5. In germline, CDR1 is SQVTM, CDR2 ANQGSEA. The CDR3 length is 12 residues. The CDR3 sequence: CSVLDRADEQYF. Here the CDR3 DNA reads TGCAGCGTTCTGGACAGGGCTGACGAGCAGTACTTC.

This clonotype was found a few times. The CDR3 protein is CAWIRGGGELFF. The CDR3, as DNA: TGTGCCTGGATCAGGGGTGGCGGGGAGCTGTTTTTT. The rearrangement links TRBV30 to TRBJ2-2; TRBD1 is a possible D gene (6 bases). The CDR3 consists of 12 residues. Trimming pared 4 bases from V and 7 bases from J, leaving 10 bases between. Germline V lookup: CDR1 GTSNPN, CDR2 SVGIG (reference sequence).

The chain uses TRBV6-5 and TRBJ1-3; maybe TRBD1 (5 bases). V was pared by 6 bases and J by 4 bases, with 7 bases between. CDR3 length: 12 residues. Per germline, CDR1 MNHEY and CDR2 SVGAGI. The CDR3 reads CASRGPGNTIYF. CDR3 bases: TGTGCCAGCAGGGGGCCAGGAAACACCATATATTTT.

This clonotype was recorded many times. This rearrangement joins TRBV29-1 to TRBJ1-5; D gene uncertain. The CDR3 consists of 13 residues. V was trimmed by 4 bases and J by 6 bases, leaving 13 bases between them. Germline-derived CDR1 and CDR2 are SQVTM and ANQGSEA. The DNA of the CDR3 is TGCAGCGTTGGCCCTGGGGAGCGTCAGCCCCAGCATTTT. This encodes CSVGPGERQPQHF.

The rearrangement links TRBV19 to TRBJ2-3, with 12 bases matching TRBD2. Germline values: CDR1 LNHDA, CDR2 SQIVND (reference sequence). J was trimmed by 1 base and V by 1 base; bases with no gene match: 3. The CDR3 totals 17 residues. The CDR3 bases are TGTGCCAGTAGTATAGCTAGCGGGGGGGCCGGCACAGATACGCAGTATTTT. As protein: CASSIASGGAGTDTQYF.

Only one count was recorded for this clonotype. This chain connects TRBV9 to TRBJ2-2; D gene uncertain. The V and J ends lost 6 bases and 2 bases respectively, with 8 bases between them. The CDR3 spans 13 residues. CDR1 and CDR2 (germline): SGDLS, YYNGEE. The CDR3 spells CASTRVNTGELFF. The CDR3 DNA reads TGTGCCAGCACCCGGGTTAACACCGGGGAGCTGTTTTTT.

The V gene is TRBV28, the J gene TRBJ1-2, with TRBD1 identical over 12 bases. CDR3 length equals 13 residues. In germline, CDR1 is MDHEN, CDR2 SYDVKM. V gave up 6 bases and J gave up 8 bases; unmatched junction bases: 4. CDR3 region: CASRGDRGRGYTF. The CDR3 region has the DNA TGTGCCAGCAGGGGGGACAGGGGGCGAGGCTACACCTTC.

The chain joins TRBV7-2 to TRBJ2-1; no clear D. V lost 6 bases to trimming and J lost 8 bases, with 14 bases between them. This CDR3 spans 13 amino acids. Germline CDR1 is SGHTA and CDR2 is FQGNSA. CDR3 nucleotides: TGTGCCAGCAGTCTAGGGTCGGGTTATGAGCAGTTCTTC. As protein: CASSLGSGYEQFF.

J is TRBJ2-1 and V is TRBV29-1, with a tentative D call TRBD2 (6 bases). The germline V gene has CDR1 SQVTM and CDR2 ANQGSEA. Trimming removed 5 bases from V and 8 bases from J, with 16 bases in between. The CDR3 covers 13 residues. The CDR3 spells CSVYRGNRDEQFF. The CDR3 DNA reads TGCAGCGTTTACCGGGGGAATAGGGATGAGCAGTTCTTC.

The chain uses TRBV6-2 or TRBV6-3 and TRBJ1-5; D ambiguous. This CDR3 region has 12 residues. V was trimmed by 4 bases and J by 7 bases, leaving 8 bases between them. Germline V CDR1 and CDR2: MNHEY, SVGEGT. For the CDR3, the DNA is TGTGCCAGCAGTTCCCCAAGGCAGCCCCAGCATTTT. It encodes CASSSPRQPQHF.

This clonotype was observed a few times. V is TRBV10-3 and J is TRBJ2-5, with a weak D call TRBD1 (5 bases). With 10 bases removed from V and 3 bases from J, the gap between germline ends came to 12 bases. CDR3 length: 12 residues. Germline assignment: CDR1 ENHRY and CDR2 SYGVKD. The CDR3 reads CATVGREETQYF. In DNA, the CDR3 is TGTGCCACCGTAGGCAGGGAAGAGACCCAGTACTTC.

This chain connects TRBV10-3 to TRBJ2-2, with D possibly being TRBD2 (5 bases). Germline V gene sequence: CDR1 ENHRY, CDR2 SYGVKD. Trimming removed 3 bases from V and 5 bases from J, with 13 bases in between. The CDR3 is 15 amino acids. CDR3: CAISDPDSTTGELFF. The CDR3 nucleotides are TGTGCCATCAGTGATCCGGACTCTACAACCGGGGAGCTGTTTTTT.

This clonotype showed up just a few times. This rearrangement joins TRBV10-3 to TRBJ2-7, with 7 nucleotides matching TRBD1. The CDR3 is made up of 15 amino acids. Germline CDR1 ENHRY, CDR2 SYGVKD. The ends lost 3 bases at V and 4 bases at J; junction bases unmatched: 9. CDR3 DNA: TGTGCCATCAGTGACGACAGGGAAAACATTTACGAGCAGTACTTC. This codes for CAISDDRENIYEQYF.

The chain combines TRBV7-8 with TRBJ2-2; D gene uncertain. V lost 7 bases, J lost 3 bases, and 9 bases lay in between. Germline assignment: CDR1 SGHVS and CDR2 FQNEAQ. CDR3 length equals 13 residues. The CDR3 DNA is TGTGCCAGCATCAGACGGTACACCGGGGAGCTGTTTTTT. Translating gives CASIRRYTGELFF.

J is TRBJ2-2 and V is TRBV12-3 or TRBV12-4; D could derive from TRBD1 or TRBD2 (5 bases each). The CDR3 loop spans 16 amino acids. V lost 5 bases to trimming and J lost 9 bases, with 22 bases between them. This chain's CDR3 is CASSGGNSFSPRELFF. As DNA, the CDR3 is TGTGCCAGCAGTGGGGGTAACAGTTTTTCTCCGAGGGAGCTGTTTTTT.

This clonotype has at least ten counts. J is TRBJ1-6 and V is TRBV6-2 or TRBV6-3; unclear D gene. The germline V gene has CDR1 MNHEY and CDR2 SVGEGT. The CDR3 sequence is 13 residues long. V was cut by 0 bases and J by 7 bases, with 4 bases left in between. As DNA, the CDR3 is TGTGCCAGCAGTTACTCACGGAATTCACCCCTCCACTTT. It encodes CASSYSRNSPLHF.

The sample holds a few counts of this clonotype. The rearrangement uses TRBV28 and TRBJ1-2; TRBD1 aligns across 7 bases. The germline gives CDR1 MDHEN, CDR2 SYDVKM. Trimming removed 4 bases from V and 4 bases from J; junction bases left unmatched: 9. There are 15 residues in the CDR3. The CDR3 nucleotides read TGTGCCAGCAGTTCCGCCGGGACAGTGATCTATGGCTACACCTTC. Translated: CASSSAGTVIYGYTF.

The chain couples TRBV4-3 to TRBJ1-3; D is unclear. V lost 0 bases and J 2 bases, leaving 11 bases between the germline ends. The germline V gene has CDR1 LGHNA and CDR2 YSLEER. The CDR3 is 16 amino acids. The CDR3 bases are TGCGCCAGCAGCCAAGATTTGGCCAGACCTGGAAACACCATATATTTT. Protein product: CASSQDLARPGNTIYF.

This clonotype was detected only once. The V gene is TRBV9, the J gene TRBJ2-1, with TRBD2 matching over 15 bases. Germline assignment: CDR1 SGDLS and CDR2 YYNGEE. The CDR3 runs 19 residues. The J segment lost 4 bases and the V segment lost 3 bases, leaving 11 bases of the junction unmatched. The CDR3 reads CASSASAGTSGRTYNEQFF. DNA for the CDR3: TGTGCCAGCAGCGCCTCTGCCGGGACTAGCGGGAGGACATACAATGAGCAGTTCTTC. The full variable domain, with the rest looked up from reference TRBV9 and TRBJ2-1, is DSGVTQTPKHLITATGQRVTLRCSPRSGDLSVYWYQQSLDQGLQFLIQYYNGEERAKGNILERFSAQQFPDLHSELNLSSLELGDSALYFCASSASAGTSGRTYNEQFFGPGTRLTVL.